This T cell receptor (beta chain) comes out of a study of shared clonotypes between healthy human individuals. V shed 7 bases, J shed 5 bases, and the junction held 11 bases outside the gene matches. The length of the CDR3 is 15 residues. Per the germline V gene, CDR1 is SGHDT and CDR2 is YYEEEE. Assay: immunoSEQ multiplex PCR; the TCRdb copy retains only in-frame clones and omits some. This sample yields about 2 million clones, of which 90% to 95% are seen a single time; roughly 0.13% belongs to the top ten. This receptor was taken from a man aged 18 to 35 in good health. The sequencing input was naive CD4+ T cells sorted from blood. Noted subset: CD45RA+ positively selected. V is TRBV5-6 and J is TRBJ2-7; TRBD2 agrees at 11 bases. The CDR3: CASVIAGGPTNEQYF. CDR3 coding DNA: TGTGCCAGCGTTATAGCGGGAGGGCCGACGAACGAGCAGTACTTC.